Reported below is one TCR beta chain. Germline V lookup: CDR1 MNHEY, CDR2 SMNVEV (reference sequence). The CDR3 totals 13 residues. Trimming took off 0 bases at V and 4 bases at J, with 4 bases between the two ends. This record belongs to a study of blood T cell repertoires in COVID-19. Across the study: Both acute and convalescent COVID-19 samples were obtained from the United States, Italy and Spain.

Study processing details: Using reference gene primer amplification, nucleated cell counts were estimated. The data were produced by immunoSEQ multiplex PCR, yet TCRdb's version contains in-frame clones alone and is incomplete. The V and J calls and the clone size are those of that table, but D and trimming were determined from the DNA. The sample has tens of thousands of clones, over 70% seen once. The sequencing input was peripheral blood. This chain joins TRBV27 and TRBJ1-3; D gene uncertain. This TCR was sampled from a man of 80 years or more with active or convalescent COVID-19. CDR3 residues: CASSLSQGNTIYF. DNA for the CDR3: TGTGCCAGCAGTTTATCACAGGGAAACACCATATATTTT.